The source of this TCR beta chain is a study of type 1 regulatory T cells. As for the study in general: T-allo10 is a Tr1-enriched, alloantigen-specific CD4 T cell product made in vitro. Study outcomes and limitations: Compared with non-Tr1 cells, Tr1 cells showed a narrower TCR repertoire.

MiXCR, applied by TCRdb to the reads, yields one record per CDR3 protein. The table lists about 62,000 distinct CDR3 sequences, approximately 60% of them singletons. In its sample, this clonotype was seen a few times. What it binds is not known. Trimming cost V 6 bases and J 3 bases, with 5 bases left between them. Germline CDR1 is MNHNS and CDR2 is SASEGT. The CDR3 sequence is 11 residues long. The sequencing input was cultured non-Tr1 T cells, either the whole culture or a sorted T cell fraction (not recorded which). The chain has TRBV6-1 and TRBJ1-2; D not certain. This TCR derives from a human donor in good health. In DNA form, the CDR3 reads TGTGCCAGCAGCTTGGACTATGGCTACACCTTC. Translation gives CASSLDYGYTF.